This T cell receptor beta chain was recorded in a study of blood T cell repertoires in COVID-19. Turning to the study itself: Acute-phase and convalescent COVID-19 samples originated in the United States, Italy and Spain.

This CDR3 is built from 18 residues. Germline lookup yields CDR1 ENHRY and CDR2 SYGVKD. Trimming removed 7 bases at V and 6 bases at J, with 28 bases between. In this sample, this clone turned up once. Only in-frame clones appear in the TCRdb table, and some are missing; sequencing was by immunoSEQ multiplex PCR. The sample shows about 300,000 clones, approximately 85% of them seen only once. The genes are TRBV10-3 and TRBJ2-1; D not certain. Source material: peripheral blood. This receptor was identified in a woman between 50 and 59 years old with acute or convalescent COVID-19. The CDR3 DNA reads TGTGCCATCATGGGCCCCAAACCAAACGCCCCCCAACTCAATGAGCAGTTCTTC. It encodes CAIMGPKPNAPQLNEQFF.